Detailed here is one TCR beta chain. These data originate in a study of tumor-infiltrating lymphocytes in oesophageal squamous cell carcinoma. TCRdb used MiXCR to reprocess the PCR reads, holding one entry per CDR3 protein. This sample carries about 19,000 distinct CDR3 sequences, less than 45% of them seen once, and the ten largest clones take about 39%. CDR1 and CDR2 from the germline V gene are SGHVS and FNYEAQ. There are 13 residues in the CDR3. Sequencing input: esophageal tumor tissue. The clonotype was recovered from a male donor with esophageal squamous cell carcinoma. The rearrangement joins TRBV7-6 to TRBJ2-1; no clear D. The J call may not be correct, given that the DNA end is closer to TRBJ2-7. The CDR3 bases are TGTGCCAGCAGCTCAACTTCTTTTGCCGAGCAGTACTTC. This translates into CASSSTSFAEQYF.